This entry lists 14 T cell receptor beta chains sequenced from one sample in a study of blood T cells in healthy people across ages. Primers used in a second PCR of roughly 6 to 12 cycles were a sample-barcoded 5' primer and a J-beta primer mix. MiXCR was run by TCRdb on the 5' RACE reads, yielding one entry per CDR3 protein. The sample records 800,000 to 950,000 distinct CDR3 sequences, about 36% being singletons. The sample consisted of blood. These receptors all stem from a man younger than 35 in good health.

This clonotype was detected only once. This chain joins TRBV7-6 and TRBJ2-7; the D call may be TRBD1 or TRBD2 (5 bases each). The CDR3 is 14 amino acids. Trimming cost V 2 bases and J 4 bases, with 12 bases left between them. Per the germline V gene, CDR1 is SGHVS and CDR2 is FNYEAQ. The CDR3 DNA follows: TGTGCCAGCAGCTTACAGGGTGGAGGATACGAGCAGTACTTC. It encodes CASSLQGGGYEQYF.

Notes on this clonotype: At one end, the junction sequence differs from germline, possibly due to a read error. V usage is TRBV12-3 or TRBV12-4 and J usage is TRBJ1-5, with 7 bases fitting TRBD1. The CDR3 contains 14 residues. CDR3 in amino acids: CAGSPTGSRQPQHF. DNA of the CDR3: TGTGCCGGCAGTCCGACAGGGTCCCGGCAGCCCCAGCATTTT.

This clonotype has a handful of counts. Because the CDR3's place on the DNA is in doubt, the DNA is left out and the CDR3 is given as listed by TCRdb. This chain uses TRBV7-2 with TRBJ1-1. The V gene's germline CDR1 is SGHTA and CDR2 FQGNSA. The CDR3 length equals 14 residues, ends included. This CDR3 reads CASSFGSGGTEAFF.

DNA for the CDR3: TGTGCCAGCAGCTGTGCGGGACACCCAAGAACTGGAAACATTCAGTACTTC. It codes for CASSCAGHPRTGNIQYF. This chain uses TRBV5-6 with TRBJ2-4; D is perhaps TRBD1 or TRBD2 (6 bases each). Trimming removed 3 bases at V and 6 bases at J, with 22 bases between. Germline V gene sequence: CDR1 SGHDT, CDR2 YYEEEE. The CDR3 spans 17 residues. Using reference TRBV5-6 and TRBJ2-4 for the parts outside the CDR3, the full variable domain is DAGVTQSPTHLIKTRGQQVTLRCSPKSGHDTVSWYQQALGQGPQFIFQYYEEEERQRGNFPDRFSGHQFPNYSSELNVNALLLGDSALYLCASSCAGHPRTGNIQYFGAGTRLSVL.

This clonotype has a single count. The V gene is TRBV4-3, the J gene TRBJ1-4, with TRBD1 identical over 11 bases. After removal of 1 base from V and 14 bases from J, the junction contained 15 bases not matched to a gene. This CDR3 region has 17 residues. CDR1 is LGHNA, CDR2 YSLEER, per germline. The CDR3 DNA is TGCGCCAGCAGCCAAGTTGTCTACGGGGGACAGGGGGAAGATCTGTTTTTT. It codes for CASSQVVYGGQGEDLFF.

Turning to this clonotype: At one of its ends the junction is not consistent with the germline gene, which may arise from a read error. The rearrangement joins TRBV7-9 to TRBJ1-5; the D is unclear. CDR1 SEHNR and CDR2 FQNEAQ come from the germline V gene (reference sequence). CDR3 size: 13 residues. Written as DNA, the CDR3 is TGTGTCAGCACTCGGGATTACAATCAGCCCCAGCATTTT. Protein product: CVSTRDYNQPQHF.

This clonotype came up a few times. J is TRBJ1-2 and V is TRBV2, with TRBD1 matching 10 bases. The germline gives CDR1 SNHLY, CDR2 FYNNEI. CDR3 length: 15 amino acids. V dropped 6 bases and J dropped 5; count of bases not matched to a gene: 9. The CDR3 region has the DNA TGTGCCAGCAGGACAGGGAGGGGACAGGGGTATGGCTACACCTTC. Translation gives CASRTGRGQGYGYTF.

The rearrangement uses TRBV20-1 and TRBJ1-6, with TRBD1 as a possible D gene (5 bases). The CDR3 is 13 residues long. With 5 bases removed from V and 10 bases from J, the gap between germline ends came to 15 bases. Germline lookup yields CDR1 DFQATT and CDR2 SNEGSKA (reference sequence). The CDR3 bases are TGCAGTGCTGGGACGCAGAGCATGTCACCCCTCCACTTT. Its protein product is CSAGTQSMSPLHF.

The genes are TRBV12-3 or TRBV12-4 and TRBJ1-1; D ambiguous. The CDR3 contains 14 residues. V lost 6 bases and J 3 bases, leaving 14 bases between the germline ends. The CDR3 DNA follows: TGTGCCAGCAGGCGGGATACCCCAGACACTGAAGCTTTCTTT. Its protein product is CASRRDTPDTEAFF.

This clonotype was picked up many times. One end of the junction varies from germline; a read error may be responsible. This sequence joins TRBV7-2 and TRBJ2-5; 10 nucleotides agree with TRBD1. In germline, CDR1 is SGHTA, CDR2 FQGNSA. The CDR3 has 15 residues. The CDR3 sequence is CASSLDRGLQETQYF. The DNA of the CDR3 is TGTGCCAGCAGTTTAGACAGGGGGCTTCAAGAGACCCAGTACTTC.

About this clonotype itself: Just one base apart from a much larger clone, this may be a read error. V usage is TRBV28 and J usage is TRBJ2-5; D may be TRBD1 (6 bases). Trimming removed 5 bases at V and 4 bases at J, with 14 bases between. CDR1 MDHEN and CDR2 SYDVKM come from the germline V gene. This CDR3 is built from 14 residues. CDR3 in amino acids: CASSVYRARETQYF. CDR3 nucleotide sequence: TGTGCCAGCAGTGTCTACAGGGCGAGAGAGACCCAGTACTTC.

V is TRBV9 and J is TRBJ2-7; 7 bases are a match to TRBD1. The germline CDR1 and CDR2 sequences are SGDLS and YYNGEE. The CDR3 is made up of 15 amino acids. Trimming cost V 4 bases and J 7 bases; bases outside gene matches: 14. The CDR3 region has the DNA TGTGCCAGCAGCTACGACAGGGTCCCCTACAATGAGCAGTACTTC. Amino acid sequence: CASSYDRVPYNEQYF. Full variable domain (missing parts from reference TRBV9 and TRBJ2-7): DSGVTQTPKHLITATGQRVTLRCSPRSGDLSVYWYQQSLDQGLQFLIQYYNGEERAKGNILERFSAQQFPDLHSELNLSSLELGDSALYFCASSYDRVPYNEQYFGPGTRLTVT.

This clonotype was seen a handful of times. J is TRBJ2-7 and V is TRBV2; maybe TRBD2 (5 bases). The germline gives CDR1 SNHLY, CDR2 FYNNEI. V was clipped by 5 bases and J by 0 bases, with 11 bases between them. The CDR3 runs to 14 residues. Here the CDR3 DNA reads TGTGCCAGCAGTTTTGGACGGGACTCCTACGAGCAGTACTTC. Translated, it gives CASSFGRDSYEQYF.

This clonotype was seen only a few times. The genes are TRBV5-1 and TRBJ1-1; D remains ambiguous. CDR1 SGHRS and CDR2 YFSETQ come from the germline V gene. With 4 bases removed from V and 11 bases from J, the gap between germline ends came to 21 bases. The CDR3 totals 14 residues. CDR3 sequence reads: CASSRSSRVVEAFF. The CDR3 DNA reads as TGCGCCAGCAGCCGGAGCTCAAGGGTAGTGGAGGCTTTCTTT.